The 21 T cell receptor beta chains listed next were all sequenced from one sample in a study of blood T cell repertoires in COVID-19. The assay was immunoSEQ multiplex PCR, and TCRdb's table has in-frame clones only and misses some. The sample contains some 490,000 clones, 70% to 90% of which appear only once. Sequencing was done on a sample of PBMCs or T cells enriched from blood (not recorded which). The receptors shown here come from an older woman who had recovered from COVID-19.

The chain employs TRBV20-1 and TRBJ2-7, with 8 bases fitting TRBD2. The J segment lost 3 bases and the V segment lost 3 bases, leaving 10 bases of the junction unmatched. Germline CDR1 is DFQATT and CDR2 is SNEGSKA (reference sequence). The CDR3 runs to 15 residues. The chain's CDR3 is CSASVAGPTLYEQYF. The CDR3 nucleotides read TGCAGTGCTAGTGTAGCGGGGCCGACTCTCTACGAGCAGTACTTC.

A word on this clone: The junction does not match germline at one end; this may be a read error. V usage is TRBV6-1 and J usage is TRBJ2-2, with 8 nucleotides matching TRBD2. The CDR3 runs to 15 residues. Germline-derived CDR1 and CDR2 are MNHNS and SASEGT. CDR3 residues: CASREAGALTGELFF. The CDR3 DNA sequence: TGTGCCAGCAGGGAAGCGGGGGCCCTCACCGGGGAGCTGTTTTTT.

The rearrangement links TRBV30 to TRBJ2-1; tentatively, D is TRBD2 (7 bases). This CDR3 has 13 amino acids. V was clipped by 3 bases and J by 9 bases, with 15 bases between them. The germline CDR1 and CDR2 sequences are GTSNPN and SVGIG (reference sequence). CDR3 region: CAWSPRGGGEQFF. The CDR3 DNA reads TGTGCCTGGAGCCCCAGGGGAGGGGGTGAGCAGTTCTTC.

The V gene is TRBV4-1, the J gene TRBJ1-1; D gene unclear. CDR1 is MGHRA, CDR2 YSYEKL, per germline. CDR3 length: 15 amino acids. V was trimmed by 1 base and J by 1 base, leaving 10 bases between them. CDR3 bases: TGCGCCAGCAGCCAAGTCCGGTTCCAGAACACTGAAGCTTTCTTT. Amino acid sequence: CASSQVRFQNTEAFF.

The CDR3 nucleotides are TGTGCCAGCAGCGTAGGGGGCTCATTCTCCTACAATGAGCAGTTCTTC. The encoded protein is CASSVGGSFSYNEQFF. This chain uses TRBV9 with TRBJ2-1, with D maybe TRBD1 (5 bases). Germline V CDR1 and CDR2: SGDLS, YYNGEE. The CDR3 runs to 16 residues. V lost 0 bases to trimming and J lost 0 bases, with 10 bases between them.

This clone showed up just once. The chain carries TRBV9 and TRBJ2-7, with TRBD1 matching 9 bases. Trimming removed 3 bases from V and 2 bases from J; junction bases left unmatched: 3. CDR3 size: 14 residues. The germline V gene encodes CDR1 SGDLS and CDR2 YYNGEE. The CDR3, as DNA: TGTGCCAGCAGCGCCGGACAGGGGCCCTACGAGCAGTACTTC. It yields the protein CASSAGQGPYEQYF.

CDR3 nucleotide sequence: TGTGCCAGCAGTCCGGACAGGTCTAACTATGGCTACACCTTC. Protein product: CASSPDRSNYGYTF. The chain joins TRBV28 to TRBJ1-2; TRBD1 matches at 7 bases. The CDR3 extends over 14 amino acids. Germline V lookup: CDR1 MDHEN, CDR2 SYDVKM. Unmatched junction bases numbered 3, after V lost 5 bases and J lost 0 bases.

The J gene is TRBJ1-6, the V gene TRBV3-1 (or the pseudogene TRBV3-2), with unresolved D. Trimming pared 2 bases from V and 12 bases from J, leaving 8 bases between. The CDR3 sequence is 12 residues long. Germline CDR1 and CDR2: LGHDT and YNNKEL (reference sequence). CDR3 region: CASSQSTGPLHF. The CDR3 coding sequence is TGTGCCAGCAGCCAATCTACGGGACCCCTCCACTTT.

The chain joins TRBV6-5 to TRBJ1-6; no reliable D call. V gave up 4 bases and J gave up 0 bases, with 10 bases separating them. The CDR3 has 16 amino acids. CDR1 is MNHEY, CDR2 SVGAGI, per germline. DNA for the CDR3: TGTGCCAGCAGTTTGGAGGGTGCCTCCTATAATTCACCCCTCCACTTT. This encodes CASSLEGASYNSPLHF.

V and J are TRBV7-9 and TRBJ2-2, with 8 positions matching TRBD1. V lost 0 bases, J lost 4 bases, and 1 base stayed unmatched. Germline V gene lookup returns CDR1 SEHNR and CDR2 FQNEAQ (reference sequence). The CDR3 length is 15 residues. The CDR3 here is CASSLATGGTGELFF. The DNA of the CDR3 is TGTGCCAGCAGCTTAGCCACAGGGGGCACCGGGGAGCTGTTTTTT.

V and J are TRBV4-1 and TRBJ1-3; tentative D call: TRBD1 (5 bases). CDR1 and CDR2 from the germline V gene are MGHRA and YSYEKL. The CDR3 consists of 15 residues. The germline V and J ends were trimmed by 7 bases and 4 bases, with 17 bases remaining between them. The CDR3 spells CASTAFRGTGNTIYF. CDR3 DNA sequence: TGCGCCAGCACCGCATTTCGGGGGACCGGAAACACCATATATTTT.

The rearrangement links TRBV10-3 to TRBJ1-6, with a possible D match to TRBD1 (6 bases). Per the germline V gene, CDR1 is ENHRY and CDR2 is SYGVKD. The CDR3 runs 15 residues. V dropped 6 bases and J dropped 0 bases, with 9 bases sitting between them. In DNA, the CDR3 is TGTGCCATCAGCCAGGGGAGCTCCTATAATTCACCCCTCCACTTT. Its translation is CAISQGSSYNSPLHF.

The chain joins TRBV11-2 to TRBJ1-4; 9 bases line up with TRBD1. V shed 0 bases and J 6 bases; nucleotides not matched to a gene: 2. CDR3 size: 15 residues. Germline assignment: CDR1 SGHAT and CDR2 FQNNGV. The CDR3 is CASSLDGTGYEKLFF. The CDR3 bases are TGTGCCAGCAGCTTAGATGGGACAGGGTATGAAAAACTGTTTTTT. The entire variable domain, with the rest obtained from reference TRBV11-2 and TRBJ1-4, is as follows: EAGVAQSPRYKIIEKRQSVAFWCNPISGHATLYWYQQILGQGPKLLIQFQNNGVVDDSQLPKDRFSAERLKGVDSTLKIQPAKLEDSAVYLCASSLDGTGYEKLFFGSGTQLSVL.

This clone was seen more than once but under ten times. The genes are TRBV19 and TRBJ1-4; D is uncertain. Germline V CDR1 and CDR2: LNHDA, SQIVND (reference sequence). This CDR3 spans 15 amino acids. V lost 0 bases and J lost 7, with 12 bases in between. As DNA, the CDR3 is TGTGCCAGTAGTATAGAGCGGGTCGGTGGTGAAAAACTGTTTTTT. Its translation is CASSIERVGGEKLFF.

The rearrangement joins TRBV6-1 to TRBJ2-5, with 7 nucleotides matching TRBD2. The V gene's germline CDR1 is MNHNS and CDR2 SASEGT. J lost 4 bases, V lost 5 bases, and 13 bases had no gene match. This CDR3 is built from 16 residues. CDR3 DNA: TGTGCCAGCAGTCAAGGAGCGGGGACGCAGAGAGAGACCCAGTACTTC. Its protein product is CASSQGAGTQRETQYF.

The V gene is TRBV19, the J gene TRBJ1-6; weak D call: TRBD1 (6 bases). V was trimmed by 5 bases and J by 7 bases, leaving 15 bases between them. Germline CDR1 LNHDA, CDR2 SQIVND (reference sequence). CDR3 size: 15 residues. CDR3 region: CASSPPVRGNSPLHF. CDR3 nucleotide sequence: TGTGCCAGTAGTCCCCCCGTCAGGGGAAATTCACCCCTCCACTTT.

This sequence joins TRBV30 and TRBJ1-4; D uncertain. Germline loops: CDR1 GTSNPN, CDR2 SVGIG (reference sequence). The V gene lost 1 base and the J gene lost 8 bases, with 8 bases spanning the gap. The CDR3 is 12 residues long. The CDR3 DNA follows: TGTGCCTGGAGTGCCGGGTCAGAAAAACTGTTTTTT. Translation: CAWSAGSEKLFF.

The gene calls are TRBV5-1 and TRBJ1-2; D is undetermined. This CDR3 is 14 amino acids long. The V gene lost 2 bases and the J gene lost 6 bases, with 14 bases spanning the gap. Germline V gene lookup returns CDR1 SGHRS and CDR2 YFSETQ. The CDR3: CASSLYRGGDGYTF. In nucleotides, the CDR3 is TGCGCCAGCAGCTTATACCGGGGAGGCGATGGCTACACCTTC. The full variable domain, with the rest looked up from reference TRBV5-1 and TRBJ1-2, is KAGVTQTPRYLIKTRGQQVTLSCSPISGHRSVSWYQQTPGQGLQFLFEYFSETQRNKGNFPGRFSGRQFSNSRSEMNVSTLELGDSALYLCASSLYRGGDGYTFGSGTRLTVV.

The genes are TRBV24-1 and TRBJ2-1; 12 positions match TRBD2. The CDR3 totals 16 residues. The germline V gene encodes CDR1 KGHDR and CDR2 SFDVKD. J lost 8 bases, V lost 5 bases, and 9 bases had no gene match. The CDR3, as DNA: TGTGCCACCAGTGTGGCTAGCGGGGGGGGCCTATATGAGCAGTTCTTC. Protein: CATSVASGGGLYEQFF.

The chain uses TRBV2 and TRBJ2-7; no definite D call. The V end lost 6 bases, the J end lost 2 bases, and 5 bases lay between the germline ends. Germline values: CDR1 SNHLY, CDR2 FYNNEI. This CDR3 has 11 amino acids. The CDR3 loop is CASSSTYEQYF. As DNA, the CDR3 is TGTGCCAGCAGCAGTACCTACGAGCAGTACTTC.

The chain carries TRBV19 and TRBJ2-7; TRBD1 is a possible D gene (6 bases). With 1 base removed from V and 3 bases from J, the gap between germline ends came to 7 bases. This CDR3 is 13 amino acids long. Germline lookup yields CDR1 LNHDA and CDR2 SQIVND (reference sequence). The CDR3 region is CASSIATGYEQYV. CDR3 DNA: TGTGCCAGTAGTATAGCGACAGGCTACGAGCAGTACGTC.